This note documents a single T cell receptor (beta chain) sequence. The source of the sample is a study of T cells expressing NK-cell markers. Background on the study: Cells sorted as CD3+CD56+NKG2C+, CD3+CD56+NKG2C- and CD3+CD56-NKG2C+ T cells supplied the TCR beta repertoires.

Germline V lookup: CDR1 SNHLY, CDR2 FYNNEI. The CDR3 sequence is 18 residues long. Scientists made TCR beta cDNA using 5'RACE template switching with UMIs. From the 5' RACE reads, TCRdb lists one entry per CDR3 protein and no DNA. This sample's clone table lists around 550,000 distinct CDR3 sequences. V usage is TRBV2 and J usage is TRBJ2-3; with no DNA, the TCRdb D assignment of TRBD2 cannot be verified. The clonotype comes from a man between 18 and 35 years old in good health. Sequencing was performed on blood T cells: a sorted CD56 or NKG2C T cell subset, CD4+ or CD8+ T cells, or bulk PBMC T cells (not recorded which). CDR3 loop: CASSRATGLIKSTDTQYF. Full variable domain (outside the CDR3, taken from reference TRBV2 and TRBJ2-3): EPEVTQTPSHQVTQMGQEVILRCVPISNHLYFYWYRQILGQKVEFLVSFYNNEISEKSEIFDDQFSVERPDGSNFTLKIRSTKLEDSAMYFCASSRATGLIKSTDTQYFGPGTRLTVL.